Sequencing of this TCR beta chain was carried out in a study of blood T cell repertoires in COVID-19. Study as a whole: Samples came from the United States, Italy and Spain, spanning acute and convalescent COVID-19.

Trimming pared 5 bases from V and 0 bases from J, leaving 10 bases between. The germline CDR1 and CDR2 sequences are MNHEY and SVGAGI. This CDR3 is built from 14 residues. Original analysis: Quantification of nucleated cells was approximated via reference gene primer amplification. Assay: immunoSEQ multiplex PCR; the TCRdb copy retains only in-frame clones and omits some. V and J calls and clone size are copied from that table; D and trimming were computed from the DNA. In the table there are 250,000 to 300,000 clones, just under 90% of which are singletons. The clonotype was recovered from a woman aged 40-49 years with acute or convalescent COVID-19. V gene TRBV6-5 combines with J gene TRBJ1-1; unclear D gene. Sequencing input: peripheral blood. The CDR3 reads CASSLTFMNTEAFF. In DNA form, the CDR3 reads TGTGCCAGCAGTCTTACTTTCATGAACACTGAAGCTTTCTTT.